The next 30 T cell receptor beta chains were all read from a single sample in a study of beta chain features in type 1 diabetes. The study reverse transcribed the entire isolated RNA, so it sequenced expressed TCRB transcripts. The protocol was immunoSEQ multiplex PCR, while the TCRdb copy is restricted to in-frame clones and leaves out a portion. Here the sample spans hundreds of thousands of clones, 15% to 19% being singletons. Material: naive CD4+ T cells from blood. The receptor source for this set is a man younger than 35 in good health.

The sample holds a few counts of this clone. The V call is TRBV9, the J call TRBJ2-5, with 10 bases that match TRBD1. V shed 3 bases and J 5 bases; nucleotides not matched to a gene: 13. Germline V CDR1 and CDR2: SGDLS, YYNGEE. The CDR3 contains 17 residues. CDR3 DNA: TGTGCCAGCAGCGCGCGACAGGGGGCGAATGCCCGGGAGACCCAGTACTTC. This gives the protein CASSARQGANARETQYF.

The rearrangement links TRBV5-4 to TRBJ2-1, with a weak D call TRBD2 (6 bases). The germline gives CDR1 SGHNT, CDR2 YYREEE (reference sequence). Deletions cut 4 bases from V and 3 bases from J, with 14 bases between. CDR3 length: 15 residues. The CDR3: CASSAGGGNYNEQFF. Written as DNA, the CDR3 is TGTGCCAGCAGCGCGGGCGGCGGGAACTACAATGAGCAGTTCTTC.

V is TRBV19 and J is TRBJ1-5, with D maybe TRBD1 (5 bases). Germline assignment: CDR1 LNHDA and CDR2 SQIVND (reference sequence). Trimming stripped 4 bases from V and 11 bases from J, with 21 bases between. The CDR3 runs 15 residues. The CDR3 coding sequence is TGTGCCAGTAGTAATCGGGGGGAGTTGAGTTTTGCCCAGCATTTT. This encodes CASSNRGELSFAQHF.

The V and J genes are TRBV5-1 and TRBJ1-2; 7 bases match TRBD1. Germline CDR1 SGHRS, CDR2 YFSETQ. V gave up 3 bases and J gave up 5 bases; unmatched junction bases: 13. The CDR3 is 16 amino acids. The CDR3 DNA reads as TGCGCCAGCAGCTCGGCCACCGGGACAGCTGCTTATGGCTACACCTTC. Protein: CASSSATGTAAYGYTF.

There are a few counts of this clone. The V gene is TRBV10-3, the J gene TRBJ1-5; no definite D call. CDR1 ENHRY and CDR2 SYGVKD come from the germline V gene. Trimming removed 0 bases at V and 7 bases at J, with 10 bases between. There are 14 residues in the CDR3. The CDR3 loop reads CAISESRARQPQHF. The CDR3 bases are TGTGCCATCAGTGAGTCTAGGGCTCGGCAGCCCCAGCATTTT.

This clone was seen a handful of times. The rearrangement uses TRBV5-4 and TRBJ2-7, with D unresolved. This CDR3 region has 13 residues. Germline CDR1 SGHNT, CDR2 YYREEE (reference sequence). Deletions cut 1 base from V and 2 bases from J, with 7 bases between. The CDR3 DNA reads TGTGCCAGCAGCTTGCCCCGGACCTACGAGCAGTACTTC. Protein sequence: CASSLPRTYEQYF. Supplemented by reference TRBV5-4 and TRBJ2-7, the full variable domain reads ETGVTQSPTHLIKTRGQQVTLRCSSQSGHNTVSWYQQALGQGPQFIFQYYREEENGRGNFPPRFSGLQFPNYSSELNVNALELDDSALYLCASSLPRTYEQYFGPGTRLTVT.

A few counts support this clone. The gene calls are TRBV5-6 and TRBJ2-7, with D possibly being TRBD1 (6 bases). V lost 3 bases and J lost 0, with 22 bases in between. The CDR3 spans 18 residues. The germline V gene encodes CDR1 SGHDT and CDR2 YYEEEE. The CDR3 coding sequence is TGTGCCAGCAGCTGCTTTGTCCCCCTAGGACAGATCTCCTACGAGCAGTACTTC. It codes for CASSCFVPLGQISYEQYF. The whole variable domain, filled in from reference TRBV5-6 and TRBJ2-7, reads DAGVTQSPTHLIKTRGQQVTLRCSPKSGHDTVSWYQQALGQGPQFIFQYYEEEERQRGNFPDRFSGHQFPNYSSELNVNALLLGDSALYLCASSCFVPLGQISYEQYFGPGTRLTVT.

The genes are TRBV28 and TRBJ2-3, with D possibly being TRBD1 (6 bases). Trimming took 3 bases from V and 3 from J, leaving 13 bases between them. The CDR3 extends over 15 amino acids. CDR1 MDHEN and CDR2 SYDVKM come from the germline V gene. CDR3 sequence reads: CASSFAGARTDTQYF. CDR3 DNA: TGTGCCAGCAGTTTCGCAGGGGCGCGAACAGATACGCAGTATTTT.

This clone has only a few counts. The chain carries TRBV2 and TRBJ2-4; 9 bases match TRBD1. This CDR3 has 15 residues. Trimming cost V 6 bases and J 2 bases; bases outside gene matches: 5. Germline V gene data show CDR1 as SNHLY and CDR2 as FYNNEI. The chain's CDR3 is CASSRDRDSKNIQYF. CDR3 nucleotides: TGTGCCAGCAGCCGGGACAGGGATTCCAAAAACATTCAGTACTTC.

The chain joins TRBV5-1 to TRBJ2-7; D gene ambiguous. The CDR3 consists of 12 residues. Deletions cut 2 bases from V and 0 bases from J, with 3 bases between. Germline lookup yields CDR1 SGHRS and CDR2 YFSETQ. CDR3 coding DNA: TGCGCCAGCAGCTTTAGCTCCTACGAGCAGTACTTC. This gives the protein CASSFSSYEQYF.

This clone was counted between two and nine times. The chain joins TRBV5-1 to TRBJ1-5; unclear D gene. This CDR3 has 14 residues. Trimming pared 0 bases from V and 7 bases from J, leaving 11 bases between. Germline V gene sequence: CDR1 SGHRS, CDR2 YFSETQ. The CDR3, as DNA: TGCGCCAGCAGCTTGGTAGGAGGTACCCAGCCCCAGCATTTT. Translated: CASSLVGGTQPQHF.

The sample holds a few counts of this clone. V usage is TRBV2 and J usage is TRBJ1-5; D unresolved. V was cut by 5 bases and J by 0 bases, with 8 bases left in between. This CDR3 has 14 amino acids. The germline gives CDR1 SNHLY, CDR2 FYNNEI. The CDR3 bases are TGTGCCAGCAGTTGGCCCTATAGCAATCAGCCCCAGCATTTT. Amino acid sequence: CASSWPYSNQPQHF.

V gene TRBV19 combines with J gene TRBJ1-5, with 12 bases identical to TRBD1. With 1 base clipped from V and 5 bases from J, the junction kept 9 bases outside the gene matches. This CDR3 is 18 amino acids long. Germline V gene lookup returns CDR1 LNHDA and CDR2 SQIVND (reference sequence). CDR3 bases: TGTGCCAGTAGTATAGTTGGGGACAGGGGGCGTCGGGATCAGCCCCAGCATTTT. Protein sequence: CASSIVGDRGRRDQPQHF.

Turning to this clone: At the DNA level, this CDR3 is encoded by other sequences in the same sample as well. The chain has TRBV5-1 and TRBJ2-5; D is ambiguous. The V end lost 1 base, the J end lost 2 bases, and 9 bases lay between the germline ends. CDR3 size: 14 residues. Germline loops: CDR1 SGHRS, CDR2 YFSETQ. The CDR3 bases are TGCGCCAGCAGCTTGTCTGGAAATCAAGAGACCCAGTACTTC. Translating it yields CASSLSGNQETQYF.

This clone was observed a few times. The chain uses TRBV5-4 and TRBJ2-7; TRBD1 matches 8 bases. Germline CDR1 SGHNT, CDR2 YYREEE (reference sequence). The CDR3 is 15 amino acids. The ends lost 4 bases at V and 6 bases at J; junction bases unmatched: 12. Here the CDR3 reads CASSRRQGLGSEQYF. The CDR3 nucleotides are TGTGCCAGCAGCCGAAGACAGGGGTTGGGATCCGAGCAGTACTTC.

The genes are TRBV18 and TRBJ1-1; D not certain. This CDR3 region has 14 residues. V was trimmed by 3 bases and J by 1 base, leaving 9 bases between them. CDR1 and CDR2 from the germline V gene are KGHSH and LQKENI. CDR3 in amino acids: CASSPQVENTEAFF. The CDR3 DNA reads as TGTGCCAGCTCACCGCAGGTCGAGAACACTGAAGCTTTCTTT.

This clone appeared a few times. The V gene is TRBV4-2, the J gene TRBJ1-4; possible D gene TRBD1, 6 bases. The CDR3 consists of 16 residues. Between the trimmed V and J ends, which lost 3 bases and 8 bases, there was a span of 19 bases. The germline V gene encodes CDR1 LGHNA and CDR2 YNFKEQ. This CDR3 reads CASSQAGGRDKEKLFF. CDR3 in DNA: TGTGCCAGCAGCCAGGCCGGAGGCAGGGACAAGGAAAAACTGTTTTTT.

The CDR3 sequence is CASSGQGTSNEQYF. CDR3 DNA sequence: TGTGCCAGCAGCGGTCAGGGCACCAGCAACGAGCAGTACTTC. The rearrangement uses TRBV9 and TRBJ2-7; D might be TRBD1 (5 bases). The germline V and J ends were trimmed by 3 bases and 5 bases, with 15 bases remaining between them. The germline gives CDR1 SGDLS, CDR2 YYNGEE. The CDR3 sequence is 14 residues long.

This clone was recorded a few times. This chain links TRBV7-3 with TRBJ2-2; 9 bases are shared with TRBD2. The CDR3 contains 15 residues. V dropped 3 bases and J dropped 4; count of bases not matched to a gene: 3. From germline, CDR1 is SGHTA and CDR2 FQGTGA. This chain's CDR3 is CASSLREGPTGELFF. CDR3 DNA: TGTGCCAGCAGCTTGCGGGAGGGCCCCACCGGGGAGCTGTTTTTT.

The chain joins TRBV7-9 to TRBJ1-2; D is ambiguous. CDR3 length: 15 amino acids. In germline, CDR1 is SEHNR, CDR2 FQNEAQ (reference sequence). V lost 1 base and J lost 3, with 12 bases in between. The CDR3 coding sequence is TGTGCCAGCAGCTTAGAGCGGCTTCTCGACTATGGCTACACCTTC. It is translated as CASSLERLLDYGYTF.

This clone was counted between two and nine times. The CDR3 loop reads CASTPEGRPLGSEQFF. In DNA, the CDR3 is TGTGCCAGTACCCCAGAGGGCAGGCCCTTGGGTAGTGAGCAGTTCTTC. The rearrangement links TRBV19 to TRBJ2-1, with D tentatively TRBD2 (5 bases). The CDR3 contains 16 residues. The V end was cut by 7 bases, the J end by 9 bases, with 25 bases between. The germline V gene encodes CDR1 LNHDA and CDR2 SQIVND (reference sequence).

The chain couples TRBV5-1 to TRBJ1-2, with 9 bases lining up with TRBD1. CDR3 size: 16 residues. J was trimmed by 2 bases and V by 4 bases; bases with no gene match: 9. From germline, CDR1 is SGHRS and CDR2 YFSETQ. The CDR3 sequence: CASSPGWTGANYGYTF. DNA of the CDR3: TGCGCCAGCAGCCCTGGTTGGACAGGGGCAAACTATGGCTACACCTTC.

Only a few counts were recorded for this clone. This rearrangement joins TRBV9 to TRBJ1-1, with D unresolved. CDR1 and CDR2 from the germline V gene are SGDLS and YYNGEE. The CDR3 covers 12 residues. The V and J ends lost 5 bases and 1 base respectively, with 6 bases between them. The CDR3 loop reads CASSRENTEAFF. The CDR3, as DNA: TGTGCCAGCAGTCGGGAGAACACTGAAGCTTTCTTT.

The rearrangement joins TRBV14 to TRBJ1-6; D is unresolved. The CDR3 is 12 residues long. V was trimmed by 1 base and J by 15 bases, leaving 10 bases between them. From germline, CDR1 is SGHDN and CDR2 FVKESK. Here the CDR3 reads CASSQVNFHLHF. The CDR3 DNA follows: TGTGCCAGCAGCCAAGTTAACTTCCACCTCCACTTT. Supplemented by reference TRBV14 and TRBJ1-6, the full variable domain reads EAGVTQFPSHSVIEKGQTVTLRCDPISGHDNLYWYRRVMGKEIKFLLHFVKESKQDESGMPNNRFLAERTGGTYSTLKVQPAELEDSGVYFCASSQVNFHLHFGNGTRLTVT.

The sample holds a few counts of this clone. This chain connects TRBV29-1 to TRBJ1-3; 7 nucleotides agree with TRBD1. Germline CDR1 SQVTM, CDR2 ANQGSEA. CDR3 size: 15 residues. V was clipped by 6 bases and J by 0 bases; unmatched bases: 8. CDR3: CSVTGAGGSGNTIYF. The CDR3 DNA is TGCAGCGTCACAGGGGCCGGGGGCTCTGGAAACACCATATATTTT.

Only a few counts were recorded for this clone. The chain joins TRBV18 to TRBJ1-5; weak D call: TRBD1 (6 bases). The CDR3 runs to 13 residues. Germline V gene sequence: CDR1 KGHSH, CDR2 LQKENI. The V end lost 5 bases, the J end lost 7 bases, and 12 bases lay between the germline ends. The CDR3 loop is CASSSIRGQPQHF. The CDR3 region has the DNA TGTGCCAGCTCATCCATCAGGGGCCAGCCCCAGCATTTT.

In its sample, this clone was seen a few times. CDR3 loop: CASSVDRRNSYNEQFF. For the CDR3, the DNA is TGTGCCAGCAGCGTGGACAGGCGAAACTCCTACAATGAGCAGTTCTTC. This chain uses TRBV9 with TRBJ2-1; TRBD1 aligns across 7 bases. The CDR3 contains 16 residues. The J segment lost 0 bases and the V segment lost 2 bases, leaving 5 bases of the junction unmatched. Germline CDR1 is SGDLS and CDR2 is YYNGEE.

The table lists this clone with many counts. This rearrangement joins TRBV11-2 to TRBJ2-4; D unclear. The CDR3 is 15 amino acids. CDR1 is SGHAT, CDR2 FQNNGV, per germline. Between the trimmed V and J ends, which lost 4 bases and 1 base, there was a span of 11 bases. The CDR3, as DNA: TGTGCCAGCAGCTCTCTAGAGGTGGCCAAAAACATTCAGTACTTC. Amino acids: CASSSLEVAKNIQYF.

This chain links TRBV9 with TRBJ2-3; D is undetermined. Germline V lookup: CDR1 SGDLS, CDR2 YYNGEE. This CDR3 spans 15 amino acids. The V end lost 0 bases, the J end lost 4 bases, and 12 bases lay between the germline ends. This CDR3 is CASSVAAANADTQYF. As DNA, the CDR3 is TGTGCCAGCAGCGTAGCTGCAGCCAACGCAGATACGCAGTATTTT.

The chain recombines TRBV5-1 with TRBJ1-2; D possibly corresponds to TRBD1 (5 bases). The CDR3 consists of 14 residues. Trimming cost V 0 bases and J 8 bases, with 14 bases left between them. Germline V CDR1 and CDR2: SGHRS, YFSETQ. The CDR3 sequence is CASSLEGRASGYTF. CDR3 nucleotides: TGCGCCAGCAGCTTGGAGGGCAGGGCCAGCGGCTACACCTTC.